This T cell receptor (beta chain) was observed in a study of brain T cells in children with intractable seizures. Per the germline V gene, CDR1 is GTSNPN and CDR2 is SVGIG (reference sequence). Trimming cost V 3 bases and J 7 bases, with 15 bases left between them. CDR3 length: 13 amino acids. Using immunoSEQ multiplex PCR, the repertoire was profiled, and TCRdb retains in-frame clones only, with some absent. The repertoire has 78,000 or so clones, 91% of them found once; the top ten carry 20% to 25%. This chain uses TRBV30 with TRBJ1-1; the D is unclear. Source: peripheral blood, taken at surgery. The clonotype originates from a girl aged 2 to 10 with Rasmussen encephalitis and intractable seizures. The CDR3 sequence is CAWRLDTPHEAFF. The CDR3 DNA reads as TGTGCCTGGAGGCTCGACACGCCACATGAAGCTTTCTTT.